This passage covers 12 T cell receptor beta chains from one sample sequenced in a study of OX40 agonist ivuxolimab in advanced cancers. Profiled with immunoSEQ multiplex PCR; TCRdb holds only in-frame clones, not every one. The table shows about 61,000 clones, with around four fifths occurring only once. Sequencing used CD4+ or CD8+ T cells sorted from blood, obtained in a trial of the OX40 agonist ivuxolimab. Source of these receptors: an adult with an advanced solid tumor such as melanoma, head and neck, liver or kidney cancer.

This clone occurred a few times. CDR3 bases: TGTGCCAGCAGTTTCTCATTCCAAGGCATCGGAGGGGATCAGCCCCAGCATTTT. Its protein product is CASSFSFQGIGGDQPQHF. The chain recombines TRBV27 with TRBJ1-5; D possibly corresponds to TRBD1 (5 bases). Trimming left V 3 bases short and J 5 bases short, with 23 bases between. CDR1 is MNHEY and CDR2 is SMNVEV in the germline V gene (reference sequence). This CDR3 is built from 18 residues.

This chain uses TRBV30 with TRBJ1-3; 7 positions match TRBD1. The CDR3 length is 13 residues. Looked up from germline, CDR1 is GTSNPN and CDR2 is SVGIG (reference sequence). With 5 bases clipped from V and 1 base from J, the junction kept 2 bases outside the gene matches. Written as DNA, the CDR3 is TGTGCCTGGTCGACAGGGTCTGGAAACACCATATATTTT. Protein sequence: CAWSTGSGNTIYF.

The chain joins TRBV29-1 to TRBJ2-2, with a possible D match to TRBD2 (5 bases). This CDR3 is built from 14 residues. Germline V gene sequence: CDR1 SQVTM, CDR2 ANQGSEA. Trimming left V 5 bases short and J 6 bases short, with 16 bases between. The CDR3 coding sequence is TGCAGCGTTTTAGTCGTCCACGGGGCCGGGGAGCTGTTTTTT. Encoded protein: CSVLVVHGAGELFF.

The CDR3 coding sequence is TGTGCCAGCAGCTTAAGCCCCAACACAGATACGCAGTATTTT. Protein: CASSLSPNTDTQYF. The chain recombines TRBV7-2 with TRBJ2-3, with D unclear. Trimming took off 2 bases at V and 2 bases at J, with 8 bases between the two ends. Per germline, CDR1 SGHTA and CDR2 FQGNSA. This CDR3 spans 14 amino acids.

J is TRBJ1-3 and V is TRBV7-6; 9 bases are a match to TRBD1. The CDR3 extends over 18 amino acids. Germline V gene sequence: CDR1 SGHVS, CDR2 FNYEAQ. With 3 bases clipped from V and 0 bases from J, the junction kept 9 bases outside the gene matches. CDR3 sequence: CASSFGGGTGSSGNTIYF. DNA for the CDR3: TGTGCCAGCAGCTTTGGAGGGGGGACAGGGAGCTCTGGAAACACCATATATTTT.

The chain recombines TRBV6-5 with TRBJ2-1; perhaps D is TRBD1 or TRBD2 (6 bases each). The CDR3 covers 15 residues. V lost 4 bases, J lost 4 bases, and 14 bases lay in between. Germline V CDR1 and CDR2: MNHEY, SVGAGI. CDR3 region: CASSFRGLGYNEQFF. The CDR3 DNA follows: TGTGCCAGCAGTTTTCGGGGGCTCGGGTACAATGAGCAGTTCTTC.

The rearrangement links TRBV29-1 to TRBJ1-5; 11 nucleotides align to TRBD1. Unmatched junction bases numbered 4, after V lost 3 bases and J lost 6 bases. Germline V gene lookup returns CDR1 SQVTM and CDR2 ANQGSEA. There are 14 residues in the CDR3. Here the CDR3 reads CSVEGTGGSQPQHF. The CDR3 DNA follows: TGCAGCGTTGAGGGGACAGGGGGTAGTCAGCCCCAGCATTTT.

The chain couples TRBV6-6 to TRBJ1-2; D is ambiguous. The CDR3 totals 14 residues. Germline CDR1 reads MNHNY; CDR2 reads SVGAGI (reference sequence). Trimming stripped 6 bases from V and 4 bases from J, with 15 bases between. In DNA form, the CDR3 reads TGTGCCAGCAGAACAAGGGAAGGTATCTATGGCTACACCTTC. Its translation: CASRTREGIYGYTF.

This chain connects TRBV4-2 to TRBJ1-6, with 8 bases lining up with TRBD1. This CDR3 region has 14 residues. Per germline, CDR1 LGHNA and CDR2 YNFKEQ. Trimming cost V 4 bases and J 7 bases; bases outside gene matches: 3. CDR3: CASSPWTGNSPLHF. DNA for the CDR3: TGTGCCAGCAGCCCCTGGACAGGGAATTCACCCCTCCACTTT.

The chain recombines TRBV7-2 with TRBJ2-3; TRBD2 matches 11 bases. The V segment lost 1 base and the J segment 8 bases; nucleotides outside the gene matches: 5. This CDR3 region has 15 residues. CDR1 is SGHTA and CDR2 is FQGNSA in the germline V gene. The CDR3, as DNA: TGTGCCAGCAGCTTAGGACTAGCGGGGAGTTCTACGCAGTATTTT. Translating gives CASSLGLAGSSTQYF.

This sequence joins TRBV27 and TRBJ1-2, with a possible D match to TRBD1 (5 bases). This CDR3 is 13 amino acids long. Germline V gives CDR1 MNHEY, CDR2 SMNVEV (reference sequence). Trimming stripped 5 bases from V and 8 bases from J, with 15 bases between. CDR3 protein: CASSEEGNRGYTF. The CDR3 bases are TGTGCCAGCAGTGAGGAGGGGAACCGGGGCTACACCTTC.

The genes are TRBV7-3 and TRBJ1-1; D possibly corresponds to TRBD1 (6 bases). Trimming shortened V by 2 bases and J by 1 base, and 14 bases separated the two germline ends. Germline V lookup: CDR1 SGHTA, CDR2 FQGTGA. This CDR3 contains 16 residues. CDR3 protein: CASSLQGPPANTEAFF. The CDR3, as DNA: TGTGCCAGCAGCTTACAGGGGCCGCCCGCGAACACTGAAGCTTTCTTT. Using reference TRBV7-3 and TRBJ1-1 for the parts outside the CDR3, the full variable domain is GAGVSQTPSNKVTEKGKYVELRCDPISGHTALYWYRQSLGQGPEFLIYFQGTGAADDSGLPNDRFFAVRPEGSVSTLKIQRTERGDSAVYLCASSLQGPPANTEAFFGQGTRLTVV.